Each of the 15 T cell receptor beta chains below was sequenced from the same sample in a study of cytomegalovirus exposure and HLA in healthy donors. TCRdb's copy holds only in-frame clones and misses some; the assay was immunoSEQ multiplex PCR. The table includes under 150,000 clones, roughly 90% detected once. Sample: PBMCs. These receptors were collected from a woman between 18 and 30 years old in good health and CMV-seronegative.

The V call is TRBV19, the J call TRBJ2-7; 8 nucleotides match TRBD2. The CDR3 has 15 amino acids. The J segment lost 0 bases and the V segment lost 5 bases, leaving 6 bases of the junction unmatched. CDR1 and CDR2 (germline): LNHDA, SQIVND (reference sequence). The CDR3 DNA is TGTGCCAGTAGTGAGGATAGCGGGGCCTCCTACGAGCAGTACTTC. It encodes CASSEDSGASYEQYF.

The CDR3 region is CASSVPGGPSVMTGELFF. For the CDR3, the DNA is TGTGCCAGCAGTGTCCCGGGGGGGCCCAGTGTGATGACCGGGGAGCTGTTTTTT. The rearrangement links TRBV6-1 to TRBJ2-2; the match to TRBD2 covers 8 bases. The CDR3 totals 18 residues. The trim removed 4 bases at V and 5 bases at J, leaving 15 bases unmatched. Germline CDR1 and CDR2: MNHNS and SASEGT.

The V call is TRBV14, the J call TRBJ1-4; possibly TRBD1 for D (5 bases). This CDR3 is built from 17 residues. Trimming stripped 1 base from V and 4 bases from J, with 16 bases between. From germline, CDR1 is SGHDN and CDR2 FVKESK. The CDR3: CASSQGPPWGFNEKLFF. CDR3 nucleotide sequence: TGTGCCAGCAGCCAAGGCCCCCCATGGGGCTTTAATGAAAAACTGTTTTTT.

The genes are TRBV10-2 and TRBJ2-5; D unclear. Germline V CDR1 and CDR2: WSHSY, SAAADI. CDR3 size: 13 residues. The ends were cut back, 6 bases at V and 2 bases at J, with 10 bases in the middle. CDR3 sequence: CASSGMTQETQYF. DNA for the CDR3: TGCGCCAGCAGCGGTATGACACAAGAGACCCAGTACTTC.

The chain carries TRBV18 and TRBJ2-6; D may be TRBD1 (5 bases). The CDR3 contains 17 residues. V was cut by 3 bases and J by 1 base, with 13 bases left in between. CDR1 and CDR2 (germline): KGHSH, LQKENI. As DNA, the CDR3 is TGTGCCAGCTCACCTTCAGGGTCGGTTTCTGGGGCCAACGTCCTGACTTTC. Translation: CASSPSGSVSGANVLTF. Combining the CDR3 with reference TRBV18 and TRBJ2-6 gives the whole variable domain NAGVMQNPRHLVRRRGQEARLRCSPMKGHSHVYWYRQLPEEGLKFMVYLQKENIIDESGMPKERFSAEFPKEGPSILRIQQVVRGDSAAYFCASSPSGSVSGANVLTFGAGSRLTVL.

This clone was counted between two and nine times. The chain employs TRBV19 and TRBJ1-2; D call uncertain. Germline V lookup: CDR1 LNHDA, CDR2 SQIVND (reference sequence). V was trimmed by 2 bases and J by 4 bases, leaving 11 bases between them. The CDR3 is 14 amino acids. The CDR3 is CASSITTLSYGYTF. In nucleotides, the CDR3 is TGTGCCAGTAGTATAACTACCCTCTCCTATGGCTACACCTTC.

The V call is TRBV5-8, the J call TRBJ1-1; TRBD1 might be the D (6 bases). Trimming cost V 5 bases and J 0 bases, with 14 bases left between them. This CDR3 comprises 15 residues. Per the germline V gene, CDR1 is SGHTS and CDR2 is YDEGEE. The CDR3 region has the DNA TGTGCCAGCAGAATCAGGGGTACACTGAACACTGAAGCTTTCTTT. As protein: CASRIRGTLNTEAFF.

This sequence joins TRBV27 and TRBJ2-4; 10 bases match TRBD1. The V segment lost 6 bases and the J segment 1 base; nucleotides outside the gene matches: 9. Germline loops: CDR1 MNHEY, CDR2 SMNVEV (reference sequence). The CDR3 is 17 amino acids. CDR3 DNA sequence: TGTGCCAGCAGGCCCGGGGGACAGGGGATGGCCAAAAACATTCAGTACTTC. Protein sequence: CASRPGGQGMAKNIQYF.

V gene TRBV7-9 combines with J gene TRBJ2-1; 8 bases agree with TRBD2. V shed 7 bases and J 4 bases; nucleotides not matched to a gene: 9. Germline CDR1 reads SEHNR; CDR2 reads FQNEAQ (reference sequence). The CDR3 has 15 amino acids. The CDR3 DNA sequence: TGTGCCAGCACCGTGGTTGTAGCGGGGTACAATGAGCAGTTCTTC. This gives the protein CASTVVVAGYNEQFF.

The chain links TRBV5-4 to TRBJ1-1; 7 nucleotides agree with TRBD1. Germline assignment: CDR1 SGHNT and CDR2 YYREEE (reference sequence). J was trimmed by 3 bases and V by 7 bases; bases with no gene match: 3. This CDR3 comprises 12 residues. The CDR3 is CASGGQDTEAFF. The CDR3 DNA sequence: TGTGCCAGCGGCGGACAGGACACTGAAGCTTTCTTT.

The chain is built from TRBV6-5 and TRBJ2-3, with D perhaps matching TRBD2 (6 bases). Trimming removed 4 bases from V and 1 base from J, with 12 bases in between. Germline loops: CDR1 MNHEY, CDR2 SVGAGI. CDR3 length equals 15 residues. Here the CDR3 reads CASSFREIRTDTQYF. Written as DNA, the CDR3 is TGTGCCAGCAGTTTTCGGGAGATTCGCACAGATACGCAGTATTTT.

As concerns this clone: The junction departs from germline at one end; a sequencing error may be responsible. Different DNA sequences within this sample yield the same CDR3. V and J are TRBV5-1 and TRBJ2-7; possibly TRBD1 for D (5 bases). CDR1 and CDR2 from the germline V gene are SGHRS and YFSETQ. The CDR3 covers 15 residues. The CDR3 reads CASSLSPGNSYEQYF. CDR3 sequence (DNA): TGCGCCAGCAGCTTGTCCCCAGGGAATTCCTACGAGCAGTACTTT.

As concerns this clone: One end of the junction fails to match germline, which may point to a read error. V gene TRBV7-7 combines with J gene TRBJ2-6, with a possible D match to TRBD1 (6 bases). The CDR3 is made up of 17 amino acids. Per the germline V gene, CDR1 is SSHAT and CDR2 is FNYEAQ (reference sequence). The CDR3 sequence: CASSFGESGAGANVLTF. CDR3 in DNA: TGTGCTAGCAGCTTCGGAGAATCAGGGGCTGGGGCCAACGTCCTGACTTTC.

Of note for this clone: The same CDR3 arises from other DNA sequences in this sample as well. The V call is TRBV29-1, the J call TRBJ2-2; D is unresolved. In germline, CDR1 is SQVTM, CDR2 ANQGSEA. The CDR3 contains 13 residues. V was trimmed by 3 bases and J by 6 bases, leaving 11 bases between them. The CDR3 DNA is TGCAGCGTTGATCCAGGCAAGGCCGGGGAGCTGTTTTTT. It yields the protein CSVDPGKAGELFF.

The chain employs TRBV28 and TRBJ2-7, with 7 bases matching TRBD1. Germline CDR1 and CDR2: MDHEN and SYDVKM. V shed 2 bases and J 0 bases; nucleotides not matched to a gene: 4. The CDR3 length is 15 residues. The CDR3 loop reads CASSLRTGYSYEQYF. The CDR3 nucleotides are TGTGCCAGCAGTTTACGGACAGGCTACTCCTACGAGCAGTACTTC. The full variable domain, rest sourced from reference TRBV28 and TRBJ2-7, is DVKVTQSSRYLVKRTGEKVFLECVQDMDHENMFWYRQDPGLGLRLIYFSYDVKMKEKGDIPEGYSVSREKKERFSLILESASTNQTSMYLCASSLRTGYSYEQYFGPGTRLTVT.